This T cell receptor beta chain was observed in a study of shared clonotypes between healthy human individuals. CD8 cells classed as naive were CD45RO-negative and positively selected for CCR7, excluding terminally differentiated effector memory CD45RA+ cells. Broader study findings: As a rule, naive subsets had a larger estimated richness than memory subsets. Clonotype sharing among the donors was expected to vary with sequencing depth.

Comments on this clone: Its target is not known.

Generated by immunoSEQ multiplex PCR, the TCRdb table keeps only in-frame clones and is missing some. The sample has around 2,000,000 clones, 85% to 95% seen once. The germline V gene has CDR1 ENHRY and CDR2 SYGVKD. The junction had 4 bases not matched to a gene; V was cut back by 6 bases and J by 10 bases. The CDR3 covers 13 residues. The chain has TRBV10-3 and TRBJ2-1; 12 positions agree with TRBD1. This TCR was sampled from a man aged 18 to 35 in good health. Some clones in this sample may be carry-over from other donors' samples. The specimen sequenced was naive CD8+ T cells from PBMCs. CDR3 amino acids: CAIRGTGGGEQFF. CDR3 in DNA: TGTGCCATCAGAGGGACAGGGGGCGGAGAGCAGTTCTTC.